Presented here are 12 T cell receptor beta chains from one specimen sequenced in a study of T-cell memory formation after mild COVID-19. TCRdb re-analysed the 5' RACE reads in MiXCR, keeping a single row per CDR3 protein. The sample has around 150,000 distinct CDR3 sequences, about 28% seen once; the top ten hold 12%. Sequenced input: PBMCs or a T cell subset sorted from them (not recorded which). Every receptor here comes from an adult woman who had mild COVID-19 (a few samples of this study predate the infection). Cell type and time point are not known.

The sample holds a few counts of this clonotype. The CDR3 DNA reads TGTGCCAGCAGCTCTGGTCTCCTTTTGTACGACTACGAGCAGTACTTC. Its protein is CASSSGLLLYDYEQYF. The genes are TRBV7-9 and TRBJ2-7, with D uncertain. V was shortened by 4 bases and J by 3 bases, with 19 bases between the two germline ends. Germline V lookup: CDR1 SEHNR, CDR2 FQNEAQ (reference sequence). CDR3 length equals 16 residues.

This chain links TRBV6-5 with TRBJ2-1, with TRBD1 identical over 7 bases. The CDR3 loop spans 15 amino acids. Trimming removed 5 bases from V and 6 bases from J; junction bases left unmatched: 10. Germline lookup yields CDR1 MNHEY and CDR2 SVGAGI. The CDR3 region is CASSTRGSLLNEQFF. Written as DNA, the CDR3 is TGTGCCAGCAGTACCAGGGGGTCCCTTCTCAATGAGCAGTTCTTC.

The gene calls are TRBV15 and TRBJ1-2, with TRBD1 matching over 10 bases. The CDR3 contains 14 residues. Per the germline V gene, CDR1 is LNHNV and CDR2 is YYDKDF (reference sequence). Trimming took 3 bases from V and 2 from J; bases not matched to a gene: 0. The CDR3, as DNA: TGTGCCACCAGCAGGGACAGGGGGAACTATGGCTACACCTTC. Translated, it gives CATSRDRGNYGYTF.

This clonotype was counted between two and nine times. The chain carries TRBV18 and TRBJ2-7; 8 bases are a match to TRBD2. Germline trimming cut 3 bases from V and 0 bases from J; bases unmatched to any gene: 7. The CDR3 has 16 amino acids. Germline loops: CDR1 KGHSH, CDR2 LQKENI. CDR3 coding DNA: TGTGCCAGCTCACCCCCGGGAGGGCGAGGCTCCTACGAGCAGTACTTC. As protein: CASSPPGGRGSYEQYF.

V and J are TRBV2 and TRBJ2-2, with D maybe TRBD2 (5 bases). CDR3 length equals 13 residues. The germline gives CDR1 SNHLY, CDR2 FYNNEI. V was shortened by 10 bases and J by 7 bases, with 16 bases between the two germline ends. CDR3 protein: CATQERSGGELFF. The CDR3 region has the DNA TGTGCCACCCAGGAACGGAGCGGCGGGGAGCTGTTTTTT.

In its sample, this clonotype was seen a few times. The V gene is TRBV9, the J gene TRBJ2-1, with 12 bases aligning to TRBD2. CDR3 size: 15 residues. The V gene end was trimmed by 3 bases and the J gene end by 5 bases; junction bases not matched to a gene: 3. CDR1 SGDLS and CDR2 YYNGEE come from the germline V gene. The CDR3 sequence is CASSAWTSGDNEQFF. In nucleotides, the CDR3 is TGTGCCAGCAGCGCTTGGACTAGCGGGGACAATGAGCAGTTCTTC.

The J gene is TRBJ2-3, the V gene TRBV20-1; D unclear. This CDR3 has 14 amino acids. The germline V gene has CDR1 DFQATT and CDR2 SNEGSKA (reference sequence). V was trimmed by 3 bases and J by 0 bases, leaving 10 bases between them. CDR3: CSARTTFSTDTQYF. CDR3 in DNA: TGCAGTGCTAGGACAACCTTTAGCACAGATACGCAGTATTTT.

This clonotype has ten or more counts. V usage is TRBV11-2 and J usage is TRBJ2-3; 13 nucleotides line up with TRBD2. Germline V CDR1 and CDR2: SGHAT, FQNNGV. V dropped 3 bases and J dropped 1; count of bases not matched to a gene: 1. CDR3 size: 16 residues. This CDR3 reads CASSFTSGGGTDTQYF. CDR3 sequence (DNA): TGTGCCAGCAGCTTCACTAGCGGGGGGGGCACAGATACGCAGTATTTT.

The J gene is TRBJ2-1, the V gene TRBV7-2; a possible D gene is TRBD2 (6 bases). V was shortened by 5 bases and J by 6 bases, with 20 bases between the two germline ends. Germline loops: CDR1 SGHTA, CDR2 FQGNSA. This CDR3 has 16 amino acids. This CDR3 reads CASSARDSPRGNEQFF. The CDR3 nucleotides read TGTGCCAGCAGCGCCCGGGACTCCCCACGGGGCAATGAGCAGTTCTTC.

V usage is TRBV12-3 or TRBV12-4 and J usage is TRBJ1-2; TRBD1 is a possible D gene (6 bases). Trimming removed 5 bases at V and 8 bases at J, with 12 bases between. This CDR3 spans 12 amino acids. The CDR3 DNA sequence: TGTGCCAGCAGTACAGGGATGGGGGGCTACACCTTC. Translated, it gives CASSTGMGGYTF.

This clonotype has just a few counts. The rearrangement links TRBV6-5 to TRBJ2-4, with D possibly being TRBD1 or TRBD2 (5 bases each). Germline-derived CDR1 and CDR2 are MNHEY and SVGAGI. V was trimmed by 2 bases and J by 1 base, leaving 9 bases between them. CDR3 length equals 15 residues. The CDR3 here is CASSYGGMAKNIQYF. CDR3 bases: TGTGCCAGCAGTTACGGGGGAATGGCCAAAAACATTCAGTACTTC.

V and J are TRBV6-6 and TRBJ1-5; TRBD1 matches at 9 bases. V lost 0 bases and J lost 7; bases outside the gene matches: 7. Germline V CDR1 and CDR2: MNHNY, SVGAGI (reference sequence). The CDR3 runs 16 residues. The CDR3 coding sequence is TGTGCCAGCAGTTACTCGGACAGGGGTGGAGGGCAGCCCCAGCATTTT. It specifies CASSYSDRGGGQPQHF.